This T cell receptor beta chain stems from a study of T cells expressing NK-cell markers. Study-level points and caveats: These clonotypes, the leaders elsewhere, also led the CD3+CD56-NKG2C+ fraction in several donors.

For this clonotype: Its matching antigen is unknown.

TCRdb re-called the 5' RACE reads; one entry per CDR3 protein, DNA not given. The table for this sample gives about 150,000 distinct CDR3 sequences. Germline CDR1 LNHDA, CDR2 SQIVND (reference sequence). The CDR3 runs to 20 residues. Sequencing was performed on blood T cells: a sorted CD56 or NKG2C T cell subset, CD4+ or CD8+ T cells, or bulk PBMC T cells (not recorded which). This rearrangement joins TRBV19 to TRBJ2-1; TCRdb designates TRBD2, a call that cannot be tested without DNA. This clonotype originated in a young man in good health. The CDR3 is CASSISRDTGTSGTYNEQFF. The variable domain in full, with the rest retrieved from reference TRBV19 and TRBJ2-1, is DGGITQSPKYLFRKEGQNVTLSCEQNLNHDAMYWYRQDPGQGLRLIYYSQIVNDFQKGDIAEGYSVSREKKESFPLTVTSAQKNPTAFYLCASSISRDTGTSGTYNEQFFGPGTRLTVL.